This is a list of T cell receptor beta chains from one sample in a study of T cell responses to AZD1222 COVID-19 vaccine. Some clones are missing from TCRdb's copy, which holds only in-frame ones; the method was immunoSEQ multiplex PCR. The repertoire holds about 120,000 clones, with roughly 92% as singletons. The input for sequencing was peripheral blood, taken 28 days after the second AZD1222 dose. These receptor sequences come from an adult who received the AZD1222 COVID-19 vaccine. CDR3s include the opening cysteine and the closing phenylalanine or tryptophan. A D gene is named only where the DNA matches it firmly. Size tells how often a clone was seen (once, few, many) or the class of an expanded clone, and some rows leave it out.

D gene: TRBD1; clone size: .; V gene: TRBV19; J gene: TRBJ2-7; CDR3 protein: CASSPGTENSYEQYF; CDR3 DNA: TGTGCCAGTAGTCCAGGGACAGAGAACTCCTACGAGCAGTACTTC
D gene: TRBD1; clone size: .; V gene: TRBV15; J gene: TRBJ1-1; CDR3 protein: CATSRDEGAVAFF; CDR3 DNA: TGTGCCACCAGCAGAGATGAGGGGGCTGTAGCTTTCTTT
D gene: TRBD1; clone size: .; V gene: TRBV9; J gene: TRBJ1-4; CDR3 protein: CASSPQGAGNEKLFF; CDR3 DNA: TGTGCCAGCAGCCCACAGGGGGCAGGTAATGAAAAACTGTTTTTT
D gene: TRBD2; clone size: .; V gene: TRBV12-3/TRBV12-4; J gene: TRBJ2-5; CDR3 protein: CASRKTSSETQYF; CDR3 DNA: TGTGCCAGCAGGAAGACTAGCTCGGAGACCCAGTACTTC
D gene: .; clone size: .; V gene: TRBV6-1; J gene: TRBJ2-3; CDR3 protein: CASSERGDTQYF; CDR3 DNA: TGTGCCAGCAGTGAACGGGGAGATACGCAGTATTTT
D gene: TRBD1; clone size: few; V gene: TRBV5-5; J gene: TRBJ2-5; CDR3 protein: CASSITPGQSQETQYF; CDR3 DNA: TGTGCCAGCAGCATAACCCCGGGACAGAGCCAAGAGACCCAGTACTTC
D gene: .; clone size: .; V gene: TRBV30; J gene: TRBJ2-7; CDR3 protein: CAWSAGNPYEQYF; CDR3 DNA: TGTGCCTGGAGTGCCGGGAATCCCTACGAGCAGTACTTC
D gene: TRBD1; clone size: .; V gene: TRBV5-1; J gene: TRBJ2-1; CDR3 protein: CASSLGNPGGYDEQFF; CDR3 DNA: TGCGCCAGCAGCTTGGGCAACCCAGGGGGCTATGATGAGCAGTTCTTC
D gene: TRBD1; clone size: .; V gene: TRBV7-2; J gene: TRBJ2-3; CDR3 protein: CASSRGLGDTQYF; CDR3 DNA: TGTGCCAGCAGCAGGGGGCTGGGAGATACGCAGTATTTT
D gene: .; clone size: .; V gene: TRBV3-1/TRBV3-2; J gene: TRBJ1-1; CDR3 protein: CASSRDTLRNTEAFF; CDR3 DNA: TGTGCCAGCAGCCGGGACACACTACGAAACACTGAAGCTTTCTTT
D gene: .; clone size: .; V gene: TRBV3-1/TRBV3-2; J gene: TRBJ1-6; CDR3 protein: CASSQMTANSPLHF; CDR3 DNA: TGTGCCAGCAGCCAAATGACAGCCAATTCACCCCTCCACTTT
D gene: .; clone size: .; V gene: TRBV28; J gene: TRBJ1-5; CDR3 protein: CASSFGPINQPQHF; CDR3 DNA: TGTGCCAGCAGTTTCGGGCCGATCAATCAGCCCCAGCATTTT
D gene: .; clone size: .; V gene: TRBV13; J gene: TRBJ2-1; CDR3 protein: CASSLNIYGGSYNEQFF; CDR3 DNA: TGTGCCAGCAGCTTAAATATTTATGGGGGCTCCTACAATGAGCAGTTCTTC
D gene: .; clone size: once; V gene: TRBV27; J gene: TRBJ1-3; CDR3 protein: CASIASSGNTIYF; CDR3 DNA: TGTGCCAGCATCGCAAGCTCTGGAAACACCATATATTTT
D gene: TRBD2; clone size: .; V gene: TRBV27; J gene: TRBJ2-1; CDR3 protein: CASSLRLAGRGFEQFF; CDR3 DNA: TGTGCCAGCAGTCTTAGACTAGCGGGAAGGGGCTTTGAGCAGTTCTTC
D gene: .; clone size: few; V gene: TRBV5-4; J gene: TRBJ2-7; CDR3 protein: CASSLGLARNSYEQYF; CDR3 DNA: TGTGCCAGCAGCTTGGGCCTAGCGAGAAACTCCTACGAGCAGTACTTC
D gene: .; clone size: .; V gene: TRBV5-4; J gene: TRBJ2-5; CDR3 protein: CASSYTEQETQYF; CDR3 DNA: TGTGCCAGCAGCTATACAGAGCAAGAGACCCAGTACTTC
D gene: TRBD1; clone size: .; V gene: TRBV10-1; J gene: TRBJ2-1; CDR3 protein: CASSYARDRGLGEQFF; CDR3 DNA: TGCGCCAGCAGTTATGCCCGGGACAGGGGGCTTGGTGAGCAGTTCTTC
D gene: .; clone size: .; V gene: TRBV6-5; J gene: TRBJ1-5; CDR3 protein: CASSPGGGTQPQHF; CDR3 DNA: TGTGCCAGCAGCCCCGGTGGGGGAACTCAGCCCCAGCATTTT
D gene: TRBD1; clone size: few; V gene: TRBV28; J gene: TRBJ1-5; CDR3 protein: CASTDGTAFYSNQPQHF; CDR3 DNA: TGTGCCAGCACCGACGGGACAGCTTTTTATAGCAATCAGCCCCAGCATTTT
D gene: TRBD1; clone size: .; V gene: TRBV27; J gene: TRBJ1-5; CDR3 protein: CASSSSTGGEQPQHF; CDR3 DNA: TGTGCCAGCAGTTCATCGACAGGGGGCGAGCAGCCCCAGCATTTT
D gene: TRBD1; clone size: .; V gene: TRBV6-5; J gene: TRBJ1-5; CDR3 protein: CASRATGGSNQPQHF; CDR3 DNA: TGTGCCAGCAGGGCTACAGGGGGTAGCAATCAGCCCCAGCATTTT
D gene: TRBD2; clone size: .; V gene: TRBV11-3; J gene: TRBJ2-1; CDR3 protein: CASSLGTSGSNEQFF; CDR3 DNA: TGTGCCAGCAGCTTAGGGACTAGCGGGAGCAATGAGCAGTTCTTC
D gene: .; clone size: .; V gene: TRBV6-5; J gene: TRBJ1-2; CDR3 protein: CASSNRENGGYTF; CDR3 DNA: TGTGCCAGCAGCAACCGGGAAAACGGAGGCTACACCTTC
D gene: .; clone size: few; V gene: TRBV4-1; J gene: TRBJ2-7; CDR3 protein: CASSQVISSYEQYF; CDR3 DNA: TGCGCCAGCAGCCAAGTGATTAGCTCCTACGAGCAGTACTTC
D gene: .; clone size: .; V gene: TRBV18; J gene: TRBJ2-5; CDR3 protein: CASSPGETQYF; CDR3 DNA: TGTGCCAGCTCACCGGGAGAGACCCAGTACTTC
D gene: .; clone size: once; V gene: TRBV9; J gene: TRBJ2-2; CDR3 protein: CASSVVSNTGELFF; CDR3 DNA: TGTGCCAGCAGCGTAGTCAGTAACACCGGGGAGCTGTTTTTT
D gene: .; clone size: .; V gene: TRBV3-1/TRBV3-2; J gene: TRBJ1-6; CDR3 protein: CASSQVSGDNSPLHF; CDR3 DNA: TGTGCCAGCAGCCAAGTGAGCGGGGATAATTCACCCCTCCACTTT
D gene: TRBD1; clone size: .; V gene: TRBV5-1; J gene: TRBJ1-5; CDR3 protein: CASSLLGQGDQPQHF; CDR3 DNA: TGCGCCAGCAGCTTGTTGGGACAGGGAGATCAGCCCCAGCATTTT
D gene: .; clone size: .; V gene: TRBV20-1; J gene: TRBJ1-3; CDR3 protein: CSHAGNTIYF; CDR3 DNA: TGCAGCCATGCTGGAAACACCATATATTTT
D gene: TRBD1; clone size: .; V gene: TRBV28; J gene: TRBJ1-5; CDR3 protein: CASSIGQGTYQPQHF; CDR3 DNA: TGTGCCAGCAGTATTGGACAGGGAACTTATCAGCCCCAGCATTTT
D gene: .; clone size: .; V gene: TRBV3-1/TRBV3-2; J gene: TRBJ2-5; CDR3 protein: CASSQDGGETQYF; CDR3 DNA: TGTGCCAGCAGCCAAGATGGGGGAGAGACCCAGTACTTC
D gene: .; clone size: .; V gene: TRBV7-9; J gene: TRBJ1-4; CDR3 protein: CASSFPGGTTNEKLFF; CDR3 DNA: TGTGCCAGCAGCTTCCCCGGGGGCACAACTAATGAAAAACTGTTTTTT
D gene: .; clone size: .; V gene: TRBV7-2; J gene: TRBJ2-1; CDR3 protein: CASSLATTAVGNNEQFF; CDR3 DNA: TGTGCCAGCAGCTTAGCCACCACAGCGGTGGGGAACAATGAGCAGTTCTTC
D gene: .; clone size: .; V gene: TRBV14; J gene: TRBJ2-7; CDR3 protein: CASSQGRRRTTHSYEQYF; CDR3 DNA: TGTGCCAGCAGCCAAGGGAGGAGGAGGACTACACACTCCTACGAGCAGTACTTC
D gene: .; clone size: once; V gene: TRBV7-3; J gene: TRBJ1-1; CDR3 protein: CASSPQGLNTEAFF; CDR3 DNA: TGTGCCAGCAGCCCGCAGGGATTGAACACTGAAGCTTTCTTT
D gene: .; clone size: .; V gene: TRBV18; J gene: TRBJ2-3; CDR3 protein: CASSPLGEGTDTQYF; CDR3 DNA: TGTGCCAGCTCACCGCTCGGAGAGGGAACAGATACGCAGTATTTT
D gene: .; clone size: .; V gene: TRBV28; J gene: TRBJ2-7; CDR3 protein: CASSLVEGGRYEQYF; CDR3 DNA: TGTGCCAGCAGTTTAGTGGAGGGCGGTAGGTACGAGCAGTACTTC
D gene: TRBD1; clone size: .; V gene: TRBV2; J gene: TRBJ2-7; CDR3 protein: CASRSRQGDEQYF; CDR3 DNA: TGTGCCAGCAGGAGTCGTCAGGGGGACGAGCAGTACTTC
D gene: .; clone size: .; V gene: TRBV9; J gene: TRBJ2-1; CDR3 protein: CASSLADSSYNEQFF; CDR3 DNA: TGTGCCAGCAGCTTAGCGGACAGCTCCTACAATGAGCAGTTCTTC
D gene: TRBD2; clone size: .; V gene: TRBV4-2; J gene: TRBJ2-7; CDR3 protein: CASSQDSGGGSYEQYF; CDR3 DNA: TGTGCCAGCAGCCAAGATAGTGGCGGGGGAAGCTACGAGCAGTACTTC